The T cell receptor beta chain under discussion was sequenced for a study of blood T cell repertoires in COVID-19. The CDR3 loop spans 14 amino acids. V was trimmed by 8 bases and J by 5 bases, leaving 18 bases between them. Germline CDR1 MDHEN, CDR2 SYDVKM. Data came from immunoSEQ multiplex PCR; TCRdb stores just in-frame clones and leaves some out. The sample consists of 95,000 to 150,000 clones, more than 70% of them appearing once. The rearrangement links TRBV28 to TRBJ1-2; maybe TRBD1 (5 bases). This TCR was sampled from a woman of 80 years or more with COVID-19, enrolled during active disease. The sample was peripheral blood. CDR3 amino acids: CASLKRQGSYGYTF. In DNA, the CDR3 is TGTGCCAGCCTGAAACGGCAGGGAAGTTATGGCTACACCTTC.